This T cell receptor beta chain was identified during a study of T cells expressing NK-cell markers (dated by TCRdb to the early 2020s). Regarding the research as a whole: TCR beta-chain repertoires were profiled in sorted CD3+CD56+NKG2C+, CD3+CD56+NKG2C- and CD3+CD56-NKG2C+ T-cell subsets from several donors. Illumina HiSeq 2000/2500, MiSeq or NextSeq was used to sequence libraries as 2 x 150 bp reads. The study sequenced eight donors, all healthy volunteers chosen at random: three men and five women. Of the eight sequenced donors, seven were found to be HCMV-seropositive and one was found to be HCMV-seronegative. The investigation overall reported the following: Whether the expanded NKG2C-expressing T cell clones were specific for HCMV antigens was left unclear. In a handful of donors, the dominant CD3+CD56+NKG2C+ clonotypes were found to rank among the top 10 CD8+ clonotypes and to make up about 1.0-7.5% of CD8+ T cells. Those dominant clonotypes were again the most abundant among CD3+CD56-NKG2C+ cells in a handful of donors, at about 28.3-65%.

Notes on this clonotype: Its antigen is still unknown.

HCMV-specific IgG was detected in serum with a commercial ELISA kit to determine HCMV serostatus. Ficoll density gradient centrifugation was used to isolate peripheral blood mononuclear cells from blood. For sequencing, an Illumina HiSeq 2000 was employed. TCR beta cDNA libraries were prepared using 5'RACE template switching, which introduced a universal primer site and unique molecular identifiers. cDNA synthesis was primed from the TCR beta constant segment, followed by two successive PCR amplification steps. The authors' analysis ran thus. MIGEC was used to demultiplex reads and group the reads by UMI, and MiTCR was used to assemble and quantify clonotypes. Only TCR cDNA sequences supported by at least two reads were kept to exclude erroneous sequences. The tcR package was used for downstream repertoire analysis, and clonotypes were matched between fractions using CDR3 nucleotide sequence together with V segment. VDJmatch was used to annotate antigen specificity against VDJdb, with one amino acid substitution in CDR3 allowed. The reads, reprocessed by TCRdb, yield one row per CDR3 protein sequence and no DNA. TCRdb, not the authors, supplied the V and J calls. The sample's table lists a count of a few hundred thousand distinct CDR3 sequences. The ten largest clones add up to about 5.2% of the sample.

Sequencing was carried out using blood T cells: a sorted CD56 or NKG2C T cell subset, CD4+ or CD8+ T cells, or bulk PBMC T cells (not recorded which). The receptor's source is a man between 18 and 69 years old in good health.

The CDR3 in this case is CATKQGNLGYTF. The rearrangement combines TRBV19 with TRBJ1-2; the D call from TCRdb, TRBD1, cannot be confirmed without DNA. The germline V gene (reference sequence) supplies CDR1 LNHDA and CDR2 SQIVND. The CDR3 numbers 12 residues from cysteine through phenylalanine. The record lacks a DNA sequence.